This note documents a single T cell receptor beta chain sequence. Only in-frame clones appear in the TCRdb table, and some are missing; sequencing was by immunoSEQ multiplex PCR. Among around 150,000 clones listed, about 93% were seen once. This sample was included in a study of T cell responses to AZD1222 COVID-19 vaccine. V was shortened by 2 bases and J by 7 bases, with 20 bases between the two germline ends. Per the germline V gene, CDR1 is MDHEN and CDR2 is SYDVKM. The CDR3 length is 16 residues. V and J are TRBV28 and TRBJ1-2; tentatively, D is TRBD1 (5 bases). This sequence was found in an adult who received the AZD1222 COVID-19 vaccine. Material: peripheral blood, obtained 28 days after the second AZD1222 dose. CDR3 nucleotides: TGTGCCAGCAGTTTACGGTCGCCTGGACGGAGGGGTGGCTACACCTTC. Translated, it gives CASSLRSPGRRGGYTF.